Each of the 6 T cell receptor beta chains below was sequenced from the same sample in a study of cytomegalovirus exposure and HLA in healthy donors. Use of 60 Vbeta and 13 Jbeta primers characterized the PCR. Clones were read by immunoSEQ multiplex PCR, and TCRdb kept only the in-frame ones, dropping some. The table lists nearly 200,000 clones, 80% to 85% of them singletons, with 6.5% in the top ten. The sample was PBMCs. The origin of the receptors is a woman in her fifties or sixties in good health and CMV-seropositive.

The V call is TRBV28, the J call TRBJ2-3; TRBD2 aligns across 15 bases. Germline V gene data show CDR1 as MDHEN and CDR2 as SYDVKM. The CDR3 is made up of 18 amino acids. With V trimmed by 5 bases and J by 1 base, 7 bases remained unmatched. CDR3 in amino acids: CASSLGLAGGLGTDTQYF. Written as DNA, the CDR3 is TGTGCCAGCAGTCTTGGACTAGCGGGGGGGTTGGGCACAGATACGCAGTATTTT. Filled out from reference TRBV28 and TRBJ2-3, the complete variable domain reads DVKVTQSSRYLVKRTGEKVFLECVQDMDHENMFWYRQDPGLGLRLIYFSYDVKMKEKGDIPEGYSVSREKKERFSLILESASTNQTSMYLCASSLGLAGGLGTDTQYFGPGTRLTVL.

The chain joins TRBV30 to TRBJ2-7; weak D call: TRBD1 (6 bases). The germline CDR1 and CDR2 sequences are GTSNPN and SVGIG (reference sequence). The V and J ends lost 3 bases and 0 bases respectively, with 9 bases between them. The CDR3 length is 13 residues. DNA of the CDR3: TGTGCCTGGAGGACAGGACACTCCTACGAGCAGTACTTC. Protein sequence: CAWRTGHSYEQYF.

The gene calls are TRBV27 and TRBJ2-1; D not certain. This CDR3 spans 11 amino acids. Trimming pared 6 bases from V and 4 bases from J, leaving 4 bases between. The germline V gene encodes CDR1 MNHEY and CDR2 SMNVEV (reference sequence). The CDR3 is CASSQYNEQFF. CDR3 sequence (DNA): TGTGCCAGCAGCCAATACAATGAGCAGTTCTTC.

The chain employs TRBV2 and TRBJ2-7; a possible D gene is TRBD1 (6 bases). The V gene's germline CDR1 is SNHLY and CDR2 FYNNEI. The CDR3 loop spans 13 amino acids. With 6 bases removed from V and 0 bases from J, the gap between germline ends came to 9 bases. CDR3 in DNA: TGTGCCAGCAGCCGGGACACCTCCTACGAGCAGTACTTC. Translation gives CASSRDTSYEQYF.

This clone has a handful of counts. As DNA, the CDR3 is TGTGCCAGCAGTCCCTCCCCTGGGACTAACACTGAAGCTTTCTTT. Protein sequence: CASSPSPGTNTEAFF. The rearrangement joins TRBV27 to TRBJ1-1; D is perhaps TRBD1 (5 bases). Trimming stripped 5 bases from V and 2 bases from J, with 15 bases between. Germline assignment: CDR1 MNHEY and CDR2 SMNVEV (reference sequence). The CDR3 covers 15 residues.

The V and J genes are TRBV27 and TRBJ2-1; D gene unclear. The CDR3 extends over 14 amino acids. Germline V gene lookup returns CDR1 MNHEY and CDR2 SMNVEV (reference sequence). V lost 2 bases, J lost 2 bases, and 7 bases lay in between. The chain's CDR3 is CASSLTPAYNEQFF. The DNA of the CDR3 is TGTGCCAGCAGTTTAACACCTGCCTACAATGAGCAGTTCTTC.